This T cell receptor beta chain was captured in a study of graft-versus-host responses after intestinal transplantation. Study in general: Tacrolimus and steroids were given for two to three years to all recipients after anti-thymocyte globulin induction.

Profiling relied on immunoSEQ multiplex PCR, and the TCRdb table lists in-frame clones only, not all of them. The sample has about 110,000 clones; about 93% are singletons. In the case of this clone: The antigen remains unidentified.

This CDR3 is built from 15 residues. Trimming took 3 bases from V and 7 from J; bases not matched to a gene: 8. Germline V gene data show CDR1 as SGHAT and CDR2 as FQNNGV. The sequence derives from a human donor who received an intestinal transplant. The sequencing here drew on unstimulated CD8+ T cells sorted from spleen or lymph node cells, taken before intestinal transplant. The V and J genes are TRBV11-2 and TRBJ1-2, with 10 bases identical to TRBD1. The CDR3 region is CASSFPGQGKSGYTF. The DNA of the CDR3 is TGTGCCAGCAGCTTTCCGGGACAGGGGAAGAGTGGCTACACCTTC. Looking up the rest from reference TRBV11-2 and TRBJ1-2 gives the full variable domain: EAGVAQSPRYKIIEKRQSVAFWCNPISGHATLYWYQQILGQGPKLLIQFQNNGVVDDSQLPKDRFSAERLKGVDSTLKIQPAKLEDSAVYLCASSFPGQGKSGYTFGSGTRLTVV.